These 26 T cell receptor beta chains were sequenced from one sample in a study of blood T cell repertoires in COVID-19. Assay used: immunoSEQ multiplex PCR; TCRdb lists only in-frame clones, some missing. The sample carries fewer than 75,000 clones, 85% to 90% recorded once. Sequencing input: peripheral blood. The receptors stem from a man aged 60 to 69 with acute or convalescent COVID-19.

This chain links TRBV7-2 with TRBJ1-2; D is unclear. This CDR3 is 15 amino acids long. The germline CDR1 and CDR2 sequences are SGHTA and FQGNSA. Trimming stripped 0 bases from V and 8 bases from J, with 16 bases between. CDR3 coding DNA: TGTGCCAGCAGCTTAGCGGGTCCTCTCCGAGGAGGCTACACCTTC. As protein: CASSLAGPLRGGYTF.

V gene TRBV9 combines with J gene TRBJ2-1; TRBD2 might be the D (7 bases). Germline-derived CDR1 and CDR2 are SGDLS and YYNGEE. The CDR3 consists of 15 residues. Trimming left V 0 bases short and J 3 bases short, with 10 bases between. CDR3 region: CASSVGGGGYNEQFF. The CDR3 DNA sequence: TGTGCCAGCAGCGTAGGAGGGGGGGGCTACAATGAGCAGTTCTTC. The variable domain in full, completed from reference TRBV9 and TRBJ2-1, reads DSGVTQTPKHLITATGQRVTLRCSPRSGDLSVYWYQQSLDQGLQFLIQYYNGEERAKGNILERFSAQQFPDLHSELNLSSLELGDSALYFCASSVGGGGYNEQFFGPGTRLTVL.

The chain carries TRBV15 and TRBJ1-2; 9 nucleotides agree with TRBD1. Germline V lookup: CDR1 LNHNV, CDR2 YYDKDF (reference sequence). The V segment lost 3 bases and the J segment 8 bases; nucleotides outside the gene matches: 10. This CDR3 has 15 amino acids. The CDR3 loop reads CATSRMMGQGKGYTF. The CDR3 nucleotides are TGTGCCACCAGCAGGATGATGGGACAGGGCAAGGGCTACACCTTC.

The rearrangement uses TRBV24-1 and TRBJ2-1, with D perhaps matching TRBD2 (7 bases). Trimming shortened V by 5 bases and J by 5 bases, and 12 bases separated the two germline ends. Germline V gene sequence: CDR1 KGHDR, CDR2 SFDVKD. The CDR3 has 14 amino acids. This CDR3 reads CATSALGGDNEQFF. CDR3 sequence (DNA): TGTGCCACCAGTGCCCTAGGGGGGGACAATGAGCAGTTCTTC.

CDR3 amino acids: CASSPGWGTEAFF. CDR3 sequence (DNA): TGTGCCAGCAGTCCGGGGTGGGGAACTGAAGCTTTCTTT. The chain carries TRBV6-5 and TRBJ1-1; D ambiguous. This CDR3 contains 13 residues. V was cut by 5 bases and J by 5 bases, with 12 bases left in between. Germline CDR1 MNHEY, CDR2 SVGAGI.

The CDR3 sequence: CASSMGNPQETQYF. CDR3 in DNA: TGTGCCAGTAGTATGGGCAACCCACAAGAGACCCAGTACTTC. This sequence joins TRBV19 and TRBJ2-5; D not certain. From germline, CDR1 is LNHDA and CDR2 SQIVND (reference sequence). The CDR3 is 14 amino acids. V was cut by 3 bases and J by 2 bases, with 10 bases left in between.

The chain links TRBV4-1 to TRBJ1-2; 10 bases line up with TRBD1. Germline V gene data show CDR1 as MGHRA and CDR2 as YSYEKL. The CDR3 is 18 amino acids. Trimming at V came to 1 base and at J to 8 bases, leaving 16 bases not matched to a gene. The CDR3 sequence is CASSQAQDRGIWSKGYTF. The DNA for the CDR3 is TGCGCCAGCAGCCAAGCCCAGGACAGGGGGATCTGGTCTAAAGGCTACACCTTC.

The rearrangement uses TRBV5-1 and TRBJ1-2, with a weak D call TRBD1 (6 bases). Germline CDR1 and CDR2: SGHRS and YFSETQ. Deletions cut 3 bases from V and 0 bases from J, with 12 bases between. The CDR3 contains 15 residues. The CDR3 bases are TGCGCCAGCAGCTCCGGACAGACAGCTAACTATGGCTACACCTTC. Its translation is CASSSGQTANYGYTF.

The rearrangement links TRBV30 to TRBJ2-1, with 13 bases lining up with TRBD2. The trim removed 3 bases at V and 8 bases at J, leaving 4 bases unmatched. Germline lookup yields CDR1 GTSNPN and CDR2 SVGIG (reference sequence). The CDR3 has 14 residues. CDR3 loop: CAWSRTSGGDEQFF. CDR3 in DNA: TGTGCCTGGAGCCGGACTAGCGGGGGCGATGAGCAGTTCTTC.

The V and J genes are TRBV27 and TRBJ1-6, with D possibly TRBD1 on 5 matching bases. This CDR3 region has 16 residues. Trimming took off 2 bases at V and 6 bases at J, with 14 bases between the two ends. Germline loops: CDR1 MNHEY, CDR2 SMNVEV (reference sequence). The CDR3 coding sequence is TGTGCCAGCAGTTTAAACATCGGCCAGGGTAATTCACCCCTCCACTTT. The encoded protein is CASSLNIGQGNSPLHF.

CDR3 in amino acids: CASSSKEGSNSPLHF. The CDR3 bases are TGTGCCAGCTCCTCCAAGGAGGGGAGCAATTCACCCCTCCACTTT. The J gene is TRBJ1-6, the V gene TRBV18; possible D gene TRBD1, 5 bases. The CDR3 covers 15 residues. Germline CDR1 is KGHSH and CDR2 is LQKENI. V dropped 6 bases and J dropped 7 bases, with 16 bases sitting between them.

The gene calls are TRBV2 and TRBJ2-7, with 7 bases fitting TRBD2. V was clipped by 9 bases and J by 1 base; unmatched bases: 6. CDR1 and CDR2 from the germline V gene are SNHLY and FYNNEI. The CDR3 runs to 13 residues. The DNA of the CDR3 is TGTGCCAGGGGGGGGAGGGTATCCTACGAGCAGTACTTC. Its translation is CARGGRVSYEQYF.

This rearrangement joins TRBV3-1 (or the pseudogene TRBV3-2) to TRBJ2-3, with 9 bases lining up with TRBD1. This CDR3 has 14 residues. The germline V gene encodes CDR1 LGHDT and CDR2 YNNKEL (reference sequence). With V trimmed by 4 bases and J by 8 bases, 7 bases remained unmatched. The CDR3 spells CASSPRTGEATQYF. CDR3 coding DNA: TGTGCCAGCAGCCCCCGGACAGGGGAGGCTACGCAGTATTTT.

The CDR3: CASRQEMNTEAFF. CDR3 in DNA: TGTGCCAGCCGACAGGAGATGAACACTGAAGCTTTCTTT. The J gene is TRBJ1-1, the V gene TRBV7-8; D perhaps matches TRBD1 (6 bases). Germline lookup yields CDR1 SGHVS and CDR2 FQNEAQ. The CDR3 loop spans 13 amino acids. V was cut by 8 bases and J by 0 bases, with 10 bases left in between.

V usage is TRBV2 and J usage is TRBJ1-1; 7 bases agree with TRBD1. Looked up from germline, CDR1 is SNHLY and CDR2 is FYNNEI. The CDR3 has 16 residues. Trimming cost V 7 bases and J 3 bases; bases outside gene matches: 14. This chain's CDR3 is CASTIRTGQGYTEAFF. The DNA for the CDR3 is TGTGCCAGCACCATCCGGACAGGACAAGGCTACACTGAAGCTTTCTTT.

This clone was seen more than once but under ten times. This chain links TRBV19 with TRBJ1-5, with a tentative D call TRBD1 (6 bases). The ends were cut back, 10 bases at V and 5 bases at J, with 12 bases in the middle. The germline gives CDR1 LNHDA, CDR2 SQIVND (reference sequence). This CDR3 comprises 12 residues. The CDR3 here is CATADSDQPQHF. As DNA, the CDR3 is TGTGCCACCGCGGACAGCGATCAGCCCCAGCATTTT.

The chain recombines TRBV19 with TRBJ2-2; TRBD2 matches 8 bases. The CDR3 runs 19 residues. J gave up 4 bases and V 1 base, and 14 bases lay outside the gene matches. Germline CDR1 and CDR2: LNHDA and SQIVND (reference sequence). The DNA of the CDR3 is TGTGCCAGTAGTATAGCCGGACTAGCACAAGTCCGGGGCACCGGGGAGCTGTTTTTT. It codes for CASSIAGLAQVRGTGELFF.

This clone has more than one count but fewer than ten. The chain couples TRBV6-1 to TRBJ2-7; D possibly corresponds to TRBD2 (5 bases). Trimming took off 3 bases at V and 0 bases at J, with 15 bases between the two ends. Germline CDR1 reads MNHNS; CDR2 reads SASEGT. The CDR3 loop spans 16 amino acids. CDR3 nucleotide sequence: TGTGCCAGCAGTGAGACTATTCCTATTCCCTCCTACGAGCAGTACTTC. It yields the protein CASSETIPIPSYEQYF.

This clone was seen more than once but under ten times. The V call is TRBV7-2, the J call TRBJ1-3, with D possibly TRBD1 on 5 matching bases. Germline V gene sequence: CDR1 SGHTA, CDR2 FQGNSA. The CDR3 runs 16 residues. V dropped 4 bases and J dropped 4 bases, with 17 bases sitting between them. The CDR3 DNA sequence: TGTGCCAGCAGCTCAAAGGGGCCAAGTGGGGGAAACACCATATATTTT. Translated, it gives CASSSKGPSGGNTIYF.

The chain combines TRBV28 with TRBJ1-1, with D perhaps matching TRBD1 (5 bases). V was clipped by 3 bases and J by 4 bases, with 6 bases between them. Germline loops: CDR1 MDHEN, CDR2 SYDVKM. The CDR3 spans 12 residues. The DNA of the CDR3 is TGTGCCAGCAGTTTTAGGGGCACTGAAGCTTTCTTT. Residues: CASSFRGTEAFF.

The chain links TRBV5-6 to TRBJ1-2; D is perhaps TRBD1 (5 bases). Germline CDR1 SGHDT, CDR2 YYEEEE. V was clipped by 2 bases and J by 4 bases, with 15 bases between them. This CDR3 contains 15 residues. The CDR3 DNA is TGTGCCAGCAGCTTCGGAGGGGTAGGCAGCTATGGCTACACCTTC. Amino acid sequence: CASSFGGVGSYGYTF. The full variable domain, in which reference TRBV5-6 and TRBJ1-2 provide the parts outside the CDR3, is DAGVTQSPTHLIKTRGQQVTLRCSPKSGHDTVSWYQQALGQGPQFIFQYYEEEERQRGNFPDRFSGHQFPNYSSELNVNALLLGDSALYLCASSFGGVGSYGYTFGSGTRLTVV.

The chain combines TRBV12-3 or TRBV12-4 with TRBJ2-7, with D tentatively TRBD1 (6 bases). The germline V and J ends were trimmed by 6 bases and 4 bases, with 13 bases remaining between them. The CDR3 runs to 13 residues. The CDR3 loop reads CASSFTGRYEQYF. The CDR3 nucleotides are TGTGCCAGCAGCTTCACAGGGCGATACGAGCAGTACTTC.

CDR3 in DNA: TGCGCCAGCAGCCAAGATTTGGCAGGGGGCGGGCAGTACTTC. Translated, it gives CASSQDLAGGGQYF. The chain couples TRBV4-1 to TRBJ2-7; 8 bases align to TRBD1. V was pared by 0 bases and J by 9 bases, with 7 bases of the junction left unmatched. The CDR3 extends over 14 amino acids. The germline CDR1 and CDR2 sequences are MGHRA and YSYEKL.

The rearrangement uses TRBV5-1 and TRBJ2-7; perhaps TRBD1 as D (6 bases). Germline lookup yields CDR1 SGHRS and CDR2 YFSETQ. Trimming shortened V by 2 bases and J by 7 bases, and 16 bases separated the two germline ends. The CDR3 consists of 14 residues. CDR3 in amino acids: CASSFLTGWEEQYF. CDR3 in DNA: TGCGCCAGCAGCTTTCTTACAGGGTGGGAGGAGCAGTACTTC.

V and J are TRBV13 and TRBJ1-2, with D unclear. The V and J ends lost 0 bases and 2 bases respectively, with 7 bases between them. The CDR3 has 14 residues. The germline CDR1 and CDR2 sequences are PRHDT and FYEKMQ (reference sequence). This CDR3 is CASSLGLQNYGYTF. CDR3 coding DNA: TGTGCCAGCAGCTTAGGCCTACAGAACTATGGCTACACCTTC.

This clone was seen more than once but under ten times. The V and J genes are TRBV24-1 and TRBJ1-4; tentative D call: TRBD1 (5 bases). Germline assignment: CDR1 KGHDR and CDR2 SFDVKD. The CDR3 is made up of 15 amino acids. V lost 3 bases to trimming and J lost 6 bases, with 13 bases between them. The CDR3 here is CATSDPRRGDEKLFF. The CDR3 nucleotides read TGTGCCACCAGTGATCCCCGGAGGGGTGATGAAAAACTGTTTTTT.